This T cell receptor beta chain was captured by sequencing in a study of T cell clonality in common variable immunodeficiency. Germline-derived CDR1 and CDR2 are SGHRS and YFSETQ. The CDR3 contains 13 residues. This clone occurred many times. Its antigen is unidentified. The CDR3 end falls 3 residues outside the read, so it is completed with the germline J gene. Repertoires were generated with immunoSEQ multiplex PCR, while TCRdb's copy carries only in-frame clones and drops some. Singletons are absent from the sample, which has approximately 29,000 clones. The study's findings and limits: Shared TCRbeta clones were fewer between CVID subjects than controls. Reportedly, TCR beta sequences from common variable immunodeficiency showed fewer deletions and N-nucleotide insertions. CVID subjects had higher TCRbeta clonality than healthy controls, most marked in about a third. Links between repertoire features and CVID complications were heterogeneity-limited.

Aged roughly 8 to 70 years, CVID subjects averaged around 40 years old. This receptor was identified in a human donor with common variable immunodeficiency. This sequence joins TRBV5-1 and TRBJ1-1; a possible D gene is TRBD1 (5 bases). Source material: peripheral blood mononuclear cells. Partial CDR3 DNA: TGCGCCAGCAGCTTCCGACAGCCTGGGGAA. This codes for CASSFRQPGE. The full CDR3 protein reads CASSFRQPGEAFF. The whole variable domain, remainder taken from reference TRBV5-1 and TRBJ1-1, is KAGVTQTPRYLIKTRGQQVTLSCSPISGHRSVSWYQQTPGQGLQFLFEYFSETQRNKGNFPGRFSGRQFSNSRSEMNVSTLELGDSALYLCASSFRQPGEAFFGQGTRLTVV.